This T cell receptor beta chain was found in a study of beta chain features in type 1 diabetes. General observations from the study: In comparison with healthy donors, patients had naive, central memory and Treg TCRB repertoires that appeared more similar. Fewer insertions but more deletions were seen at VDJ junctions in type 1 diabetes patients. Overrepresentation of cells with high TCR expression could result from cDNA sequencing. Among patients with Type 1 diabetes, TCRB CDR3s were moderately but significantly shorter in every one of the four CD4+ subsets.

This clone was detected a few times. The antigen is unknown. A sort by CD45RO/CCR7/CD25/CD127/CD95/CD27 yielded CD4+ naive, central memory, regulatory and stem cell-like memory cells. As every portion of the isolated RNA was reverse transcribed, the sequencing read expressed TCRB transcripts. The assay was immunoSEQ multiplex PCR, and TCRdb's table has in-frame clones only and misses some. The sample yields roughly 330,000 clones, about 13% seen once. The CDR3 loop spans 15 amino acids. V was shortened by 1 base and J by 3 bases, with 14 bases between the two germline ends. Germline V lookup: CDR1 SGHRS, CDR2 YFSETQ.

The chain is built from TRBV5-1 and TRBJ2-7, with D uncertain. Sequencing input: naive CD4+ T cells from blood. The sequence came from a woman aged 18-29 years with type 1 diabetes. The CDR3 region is CASSLYGGDDYEQYF. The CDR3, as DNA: TGCGCCAGCAGCTTGTACGGCGGAGACGACTACGAGCAGTACTTC.